This T cell receptor (beta chain) was identified in a study of T cell responses to AZD1222 COVID-19 vaccine. Whole-study findings and limits: Breadth and depth of Spike-specific TCRs rose after two AZD1222 doses. Within unmutated variant regions lay the reported targets of nearly half of spike-specific TCRs. Clonal diversity was possibly underestimated; the donors were predominantly white British and more often female.

Generated by immunoSEQ multiplex PCR, the TCRdb table keeps only in-frame clones and is missing some. This sample has some 150,000 clones, with roughly nine tenths found just once. As regards this clone: What it binds is not known.

The CDR3 contains 16 residues. Germline V gene lookup returns CDR1 MNHEY and CDR2 SVGAGI. V lost 0 bases and J 7 bases, leaving 18 bases between the germline ends. The V call is TRBV6-5, the J call TRBJ1-2; no reliable D call. This TCR was recovered from an adult in good health. Material: peripheral blood, obtained on day 0 of AZD1222 vaccination. CDR3 amino acids: CASSYSRTASSSGYTF. For the CDR3, the DNA is TGTGCCAGCAGTTACTCGCGAACAGCCTCGAGTTCTGGCTACACCTTC.